This T cell receptor (beta chain) is from a study of T cells in Graves' hyperthyroidism and ophthalmopathy. Patients having uncontrolled infection, another autoimmune disease, pregnancy or lactation were not included. Using RNA transcripts as the source, TCR beta CDR3 regions were amplified. TCR CDR3 regions were first amplified by RT-PCR with HTBI primers. TCRdb called the multiplex PCR reads again in MiXCR, with one record for every CDR3 protein. The table shows around 56,000 distinct CDR3 sequences, with about 50% occurring only once. Germline CDR1 and CDR2: LNHNV and YYDKDF (reference sequence). There are 17 residues in the CDR3. V dropped 5 bases and J dropped 6; count of bases not matched to a gene: 13.

This TCR came from a woman in her sixties or seventies with Graves' ophthalmopathy. This chain uses TRBV15 with TRBJ1-4; 9 bases match TRBD1. The sample consisted of blood. This CDR3 reads CATSAGDRAGWDEKLFF. The CDR3 DNA sequence: TGTGCCACCAGCGCTGGGGACAGGGCGGGTTGGGATGAAAAACTGTTTTTT.